The source of this TCR beta chain is a study of shared clonotypes between healthy human individuals. Study-level findings and limits: Against clonotypes common to all four donors, non-shared ones had lower generation probabilities.

The CDR3 is 13 amino acids. The V and J ends lost 5 bases and 6 bases respectively, with 11 bases between them. Germline lookup yields CDR1 LNHDA and CDR2 SQIVND (reference sequence). A single count supports this clone. Its antigen is unknown. Each subset's genomic DNA was shared equally among a number of immunoSEQ plates. Measured with immunoSEQ multiplex PCR; TCRdb has only the in-frame clones, and not every one. Of around 2,000,000 clones listed, approximately 95% are singletons. In the naive CD8 group, cells lacked CD45RO and were positively selected for CCR7, so terminally differentiated effector memory CD45RA+ cells were left out.

The sequence was collected from a man in his late teens or twenties in good health. Sequencing used naive CD8+ T cells sorted from blood. The chain is built from TRBV19 and TRBJ2-1; D call uncertain. Here the CDR3 DNA reads TGTGCCAGTAGTTTCCGAGACTTCAATGAGCAGTTCTTC. Its translation: CASSFRDFNEQFF. The whole variable domain, filled in from reference TRBV19 and TRBJ2-1, reads DGGITQSPKYLFRKEGQNVTLSCEQNLNHDAMYWYRQDPGQGLRLIYYSQIVNDFQKGDIAEGYSVSREKKESFPLTVTSAQKNPTAFYLCASSFRDFNEQFFGPGTRLTVL.